This T cell receptor beta chain derives from a study of blood T cell repertoires in COVID-19. In the study overall: From T cells, B-cell-depleted T cells, or PBMCs came the material, which was cDNA or gDNA.

Sequencing was performed with immunoSEQ multiplex PCR; in TCRdb, only in-frame clones are kept and a portion is missing. In the table there are 100,000 or so clones, 70% to 90% of which are singletons. Germline values: CDR1 SGHRS, CDR2 YFSETQ. Trimming pared 4 bases from V and 8 bases from J, leaving 12 bases between. The CDR3 covers 13 residues. This TCR came from a man aged 50-59 years with active or convalescent COVID-19. The rearrangement uses TRBV5-1 and TRBJ1-4; a possible D gene is TRBD1 (6 bases). The sample comprised peripheral blood. The CDR3: CASSEGVGEKLFF. CDR3 nucleotides: TGCGCCAGCAGCGAGGGGGTGGGAGAAAAACTGTTTTTT.